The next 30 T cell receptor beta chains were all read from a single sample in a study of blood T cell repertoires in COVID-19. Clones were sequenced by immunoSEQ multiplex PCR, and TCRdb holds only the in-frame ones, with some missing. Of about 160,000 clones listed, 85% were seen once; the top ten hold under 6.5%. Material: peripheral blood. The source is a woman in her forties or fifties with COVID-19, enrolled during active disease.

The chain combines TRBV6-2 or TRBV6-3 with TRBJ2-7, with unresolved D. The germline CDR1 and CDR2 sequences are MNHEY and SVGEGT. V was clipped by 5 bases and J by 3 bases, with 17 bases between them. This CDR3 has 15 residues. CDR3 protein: CASSQMAGSHYEQYF. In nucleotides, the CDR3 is TGTGCCAGCAGTCAGATGGCAGGCTCACACTACGAGCAGTACTTC.

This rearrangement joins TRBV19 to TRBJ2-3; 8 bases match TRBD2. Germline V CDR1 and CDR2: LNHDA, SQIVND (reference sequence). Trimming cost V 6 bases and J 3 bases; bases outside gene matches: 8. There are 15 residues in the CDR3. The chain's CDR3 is CASRPTSVVTDTQYF. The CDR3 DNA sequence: TGTGCCAGTAGGCCGACTAGCGTGGTGACAGATACGCAGTATTTT.

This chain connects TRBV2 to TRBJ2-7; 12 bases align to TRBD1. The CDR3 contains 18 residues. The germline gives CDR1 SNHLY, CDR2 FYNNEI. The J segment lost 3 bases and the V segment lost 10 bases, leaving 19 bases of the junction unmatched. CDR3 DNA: TGTGCCACCGCGATCCTGGGACAGGGGGCCGGGAGGCTCTACGAGCAGTACTTC. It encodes CATAILGQGAGRLYEQYF.

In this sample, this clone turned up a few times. CDR3: CASSPTGPEQYF. Here the CDR3 DNA reads TGTGCCAGCAGTCCAACAGGTCCCGAGCAGTACTTC. This chain connects TRBV3-1 (or the pseudogene TRBV3-2) to TRBJ2-7; D may be TRBD1 (5 bases). The length of the CDR3 is 12 residues. Trimming pared 6 bases from V and 6 bases from J, leaving 12 bases between. Germline V CDR1 and CDR2: LGHDT, YNNKEL (reference sequence).

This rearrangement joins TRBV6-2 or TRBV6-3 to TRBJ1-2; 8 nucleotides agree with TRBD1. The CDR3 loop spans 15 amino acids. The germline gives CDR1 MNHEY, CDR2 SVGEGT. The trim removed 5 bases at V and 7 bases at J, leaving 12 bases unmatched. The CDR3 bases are TGTGCCAGCAGTCGACCGGGACAGGCAAGCGGTGGCTACACCTTC. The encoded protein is CASSRPGQASGGYTF.

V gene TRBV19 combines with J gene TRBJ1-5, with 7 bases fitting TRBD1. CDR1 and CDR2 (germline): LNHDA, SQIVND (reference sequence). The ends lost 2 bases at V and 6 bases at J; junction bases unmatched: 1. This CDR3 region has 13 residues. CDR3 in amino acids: CASSIQGGQPQHF. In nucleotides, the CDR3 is TGTGCCAGTAGTATACAGGGGGGTCAGCCCCAGCATTTT.

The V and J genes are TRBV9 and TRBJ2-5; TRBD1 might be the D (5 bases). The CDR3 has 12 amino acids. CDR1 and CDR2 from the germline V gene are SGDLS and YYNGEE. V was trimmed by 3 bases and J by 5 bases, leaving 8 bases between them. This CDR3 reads CASSAHRETQYF. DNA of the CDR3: TGTGCCAGCAGCGCCCACAGGGAGACCCAGTACTTC. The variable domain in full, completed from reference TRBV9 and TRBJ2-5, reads DSGVTQTPKHLITATGQRVTLRCSPRSGDLSVYWYQQSLDQGLQFLIQYYNGEERAKGNILERFSAQQFPDLHSELNLSSLELGDSALYFCASSAHRETQYFGPGTRLLVL.

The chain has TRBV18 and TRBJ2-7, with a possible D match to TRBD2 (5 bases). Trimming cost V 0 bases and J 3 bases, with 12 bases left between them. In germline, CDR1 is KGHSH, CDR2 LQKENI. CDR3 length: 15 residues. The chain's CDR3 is CASSPPTGMGYEQYF. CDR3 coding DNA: TGTGCCAGCTCACCACCAACGGGGATGGGCTACGAGCAGTACTTC.

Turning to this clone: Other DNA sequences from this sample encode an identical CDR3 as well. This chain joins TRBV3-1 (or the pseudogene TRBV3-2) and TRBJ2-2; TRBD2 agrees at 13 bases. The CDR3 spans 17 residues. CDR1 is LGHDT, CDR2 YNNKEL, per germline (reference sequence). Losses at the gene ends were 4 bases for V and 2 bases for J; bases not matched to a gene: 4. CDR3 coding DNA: TGTGCCAGCAGCCGAGGACTAGCGGGGGCAAACACCGGGGAGCTGTTTTTT. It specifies CASSRGLAGANTGELFF.

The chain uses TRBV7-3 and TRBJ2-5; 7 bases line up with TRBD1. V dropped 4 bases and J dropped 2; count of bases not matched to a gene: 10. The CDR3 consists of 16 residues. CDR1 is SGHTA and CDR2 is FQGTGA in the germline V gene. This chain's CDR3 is CASSSWWGRGQETQYF. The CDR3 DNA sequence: TGTGCCAGCAGCTCCTGGTGGGGCAGGGGGCAAGAGACCCAGTACTTC.

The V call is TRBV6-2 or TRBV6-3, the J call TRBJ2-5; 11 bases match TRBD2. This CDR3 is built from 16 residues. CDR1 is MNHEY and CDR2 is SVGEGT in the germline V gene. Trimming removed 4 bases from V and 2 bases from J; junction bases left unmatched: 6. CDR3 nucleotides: TGTGCCAGCAGTTCACCCCTAGCGGGGGGACAAGAGACCCAGTACTTC. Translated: CASSSPLAGGQETQYF.

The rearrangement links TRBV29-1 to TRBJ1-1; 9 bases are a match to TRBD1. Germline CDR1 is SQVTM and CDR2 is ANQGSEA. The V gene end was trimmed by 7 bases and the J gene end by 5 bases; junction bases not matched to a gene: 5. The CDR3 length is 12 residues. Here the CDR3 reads CSEQGAGTEAFF. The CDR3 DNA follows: TGCAGCGAACAGGGGGCCGGGACTGAAGCTTTCTTT.

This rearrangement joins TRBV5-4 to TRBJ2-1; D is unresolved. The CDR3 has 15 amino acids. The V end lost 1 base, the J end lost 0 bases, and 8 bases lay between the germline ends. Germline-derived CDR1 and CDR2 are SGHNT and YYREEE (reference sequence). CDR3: CASSLWASSYNEQFF. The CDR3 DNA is TGTGCCAGCAGCTTGTGGGCTTCCTCCTACAATGAGCAGTTCTTC.

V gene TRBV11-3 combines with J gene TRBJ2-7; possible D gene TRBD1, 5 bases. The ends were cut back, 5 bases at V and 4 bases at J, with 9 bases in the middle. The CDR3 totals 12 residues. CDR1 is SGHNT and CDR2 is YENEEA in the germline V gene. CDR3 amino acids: CASSPDRYEQYF. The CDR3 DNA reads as TGTGCCAGCAGCCCTGACAGATACGAGCAGTACTTC.

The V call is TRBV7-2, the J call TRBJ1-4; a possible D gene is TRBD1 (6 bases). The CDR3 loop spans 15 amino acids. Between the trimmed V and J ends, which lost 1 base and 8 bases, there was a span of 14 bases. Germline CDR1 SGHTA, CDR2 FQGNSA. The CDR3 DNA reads TGTGCCAGCAGCTTAGGAGCGGGGGCGGGGGAAAAACTGTTTTTT. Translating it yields CASSLGAGAGEKLFF.

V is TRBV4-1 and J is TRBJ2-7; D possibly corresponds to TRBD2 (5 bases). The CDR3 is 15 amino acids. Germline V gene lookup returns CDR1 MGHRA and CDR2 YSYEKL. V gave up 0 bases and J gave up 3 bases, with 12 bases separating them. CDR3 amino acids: CASSQDYRDYYEQYF. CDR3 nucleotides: TGCGCCAGCAGCCAAGATTATCGGGATTACTACGAGCAGTACTTC.

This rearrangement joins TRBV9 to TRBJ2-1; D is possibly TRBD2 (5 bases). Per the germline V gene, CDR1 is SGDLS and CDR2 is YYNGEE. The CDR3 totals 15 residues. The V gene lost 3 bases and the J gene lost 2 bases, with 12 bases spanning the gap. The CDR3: CASSELDTAYNEQFF. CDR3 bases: TGTGCCAGCAGCGAACTAGATACGGCCTACAATGAGCAGTTCTTC. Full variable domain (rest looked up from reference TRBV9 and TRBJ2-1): DSGVTQTPKHLITATGQRVTLRCSPRSGDLSVYWYQQSLDQGLQFLIQYYNGEERAKGNILERFSAQQFPDLHSELNLSSLELGDSALYFCASSELDTAYNEQFFGPGTRLTVL.

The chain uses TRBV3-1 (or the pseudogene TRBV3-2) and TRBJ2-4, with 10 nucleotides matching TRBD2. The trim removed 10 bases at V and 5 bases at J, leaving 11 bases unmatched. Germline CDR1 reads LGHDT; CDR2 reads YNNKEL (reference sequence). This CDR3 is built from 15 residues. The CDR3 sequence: CATSPSGGAQNIQYF. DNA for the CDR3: TGTGCCACTAGCCCGAGCGGGGGGGCTCAAAACATTCAGTACTTC.

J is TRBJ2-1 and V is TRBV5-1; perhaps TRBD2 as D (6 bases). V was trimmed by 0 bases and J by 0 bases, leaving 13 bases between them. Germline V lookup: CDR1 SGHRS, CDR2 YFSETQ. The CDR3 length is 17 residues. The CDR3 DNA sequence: TGCGCCAGCAGCTTGGATGGCGGGGTCAGCTCCTACAATGAGCAGTTCTTC. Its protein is CASSLDGGVSSYNEQFF.

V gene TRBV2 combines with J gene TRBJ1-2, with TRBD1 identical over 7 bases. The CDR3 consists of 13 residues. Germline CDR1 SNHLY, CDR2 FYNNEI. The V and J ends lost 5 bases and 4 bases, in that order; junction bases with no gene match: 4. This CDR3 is CASSPWTGYGYTF. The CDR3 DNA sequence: TGTGCCAGCAGTCCGTGGACAGGCTATGGCTACACCTTC.

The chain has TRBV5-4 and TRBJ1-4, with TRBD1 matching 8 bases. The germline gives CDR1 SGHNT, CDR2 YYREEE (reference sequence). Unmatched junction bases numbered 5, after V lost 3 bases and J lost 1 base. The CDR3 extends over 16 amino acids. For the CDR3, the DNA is TGTGCCAGCAGCTCGACAGGGGCGGGAACTAATGAAAAACTGTTTTTT. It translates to CASSSTGAGTNEKLFF.

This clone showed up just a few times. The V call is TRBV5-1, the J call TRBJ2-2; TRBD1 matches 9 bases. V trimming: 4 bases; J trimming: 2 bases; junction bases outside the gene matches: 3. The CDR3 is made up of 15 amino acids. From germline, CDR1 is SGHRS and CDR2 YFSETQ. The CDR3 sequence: CASSHRGQNTGELFF. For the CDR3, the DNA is TGCGCCAGCAGCCACAGGGGGCAAAACACCGGGGAGCTGTTTTTT.

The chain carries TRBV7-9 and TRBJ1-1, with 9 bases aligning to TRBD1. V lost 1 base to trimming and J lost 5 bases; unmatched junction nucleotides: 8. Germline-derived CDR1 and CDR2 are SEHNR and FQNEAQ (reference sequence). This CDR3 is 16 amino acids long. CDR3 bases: TGTGCCAGCAGCTTAGGCCCGGACAGGGGAGGGACTGAAGCTTTCTTT. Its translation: CASSLGPDRGGTEAFF. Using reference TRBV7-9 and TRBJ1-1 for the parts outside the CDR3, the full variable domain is DTGVSQNPRHKITKRGQNVTFRCDPISEHNRLYWYRQTLGQGPEFLTYFQNEAQLEKSRLLSDRFSAERPKGSFSTLEIQRTEQGDSAMYLCASSLGPDRGGTEAFFGQGTRLTVV.

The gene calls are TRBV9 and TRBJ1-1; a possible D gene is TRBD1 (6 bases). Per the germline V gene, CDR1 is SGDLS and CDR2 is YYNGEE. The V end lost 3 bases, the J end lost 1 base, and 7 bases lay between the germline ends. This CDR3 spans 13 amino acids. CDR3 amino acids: CASSAGANTEAFF. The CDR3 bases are TGTGCCAGCAGCGCAGGGGCGAACACTGAAGCTTTCTTT.

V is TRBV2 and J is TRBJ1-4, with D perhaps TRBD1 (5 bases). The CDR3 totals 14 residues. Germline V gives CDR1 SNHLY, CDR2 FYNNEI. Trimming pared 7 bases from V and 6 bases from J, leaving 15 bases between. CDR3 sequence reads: CASTSGEGYEKLFF. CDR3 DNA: TGTGCCAGCACCTCGGGGGAGGGGTATGAAAAACTGTTTTTT.

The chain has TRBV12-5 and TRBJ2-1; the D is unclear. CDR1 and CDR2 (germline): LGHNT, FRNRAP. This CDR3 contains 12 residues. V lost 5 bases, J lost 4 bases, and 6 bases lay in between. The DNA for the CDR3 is TGTGCTAGTGGTCTCCAGTACAATGAGCAGTTCTTC. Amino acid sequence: CASGLQYNEQFF.

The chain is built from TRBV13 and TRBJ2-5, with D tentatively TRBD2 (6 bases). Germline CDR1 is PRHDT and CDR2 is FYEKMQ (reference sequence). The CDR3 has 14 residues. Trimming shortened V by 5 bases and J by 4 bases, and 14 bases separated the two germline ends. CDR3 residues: CASSGRGGTETQYF. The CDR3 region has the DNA TGTGCCAGCAGCGGCCGTGGGGGGACAGAGACCCAGTACTTC.

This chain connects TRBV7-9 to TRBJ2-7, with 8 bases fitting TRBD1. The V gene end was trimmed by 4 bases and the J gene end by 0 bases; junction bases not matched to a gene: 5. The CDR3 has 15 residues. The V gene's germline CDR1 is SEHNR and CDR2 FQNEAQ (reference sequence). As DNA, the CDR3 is TGTGCCAGCAGCTCTAGGACAGGGAACTCCTACGAGCAGTACTTC. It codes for CASSSRTGNSYEQYF.

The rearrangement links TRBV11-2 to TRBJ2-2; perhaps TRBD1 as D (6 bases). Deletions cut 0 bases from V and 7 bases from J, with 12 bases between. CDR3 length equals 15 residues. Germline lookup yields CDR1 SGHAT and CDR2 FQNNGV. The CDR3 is CASSLDQGMNGELFF. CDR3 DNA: TGTGCCAGCAGCTTAGATCAGGGGATGAACGGGGAGCTGTTTTTT. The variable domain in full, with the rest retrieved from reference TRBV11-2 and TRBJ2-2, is EAGVAQSPRYKIIEKRQSVAFWCNPISGHATLYWYQQILGQGPKLLIQFQNNGVVDDSQLPKDRFSAERLKGVDSTLKIQPAKLEDSAVYLCASSLDQGMNGELFFGEGSRLTVL.

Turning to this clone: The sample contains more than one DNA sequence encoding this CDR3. CDR3 DNA sequence: TGTGCCAGTAGTATAGTGGAGGGAGGCAATCAGCCCCAGCATTTT. Amino acid sequence: CASSIVEGGNQPQHF. This sequence joins TRBV19 and TRBJ1-5; D unclear. V was clipped by 1 base and J by 2 bases, with 9 bases between them. This CDR3 contains 15 residues. Germline-derived CDR1 and CDR2 are LNHDA and SQIVND (reference sequence).